This T cell receptor beta chain originates from a study of CD8 T cells in ankylosing spondylitis. Points from the study as a whole: Earlier authors reported some of these motif variants in reactive arthritis synovial fluid and blood. The authors reported significant enrichment of disease-linked clones in matched ankylosing spondylitis synovial fluid.

V was pared by 5 bases and J by 2 bases, with 16 bases between. The length of the CDR3 is 16 residues. Germline lookup yields CDR1 SEHNR and CDR2 FQNEAQ (reference sequence). Ten or more counts support this clonotype. Its antigen is still unknown. TCRdb redid the calling of the 5' RACE reads with MiXCR, one entry per CDR3 protein. The sample includes 50,000 to 70,000 distinct CDR3 sequences, around 6.4% of them seen just once. This receptor was obtained from a male donor with ankylosing spondylitis. J is TRBJ2-1 and V is TRBV7-9; tentatively, D is TRBD1 or TRBD2 (5 bases each). Sequencing used synovial fluid, either unsorted or a sorted T cell fraction (not recorded which). The DNA of the CDR3 is TGTGCCAGCAGCGCCGGGACGATCGCGGCCTACAATGAGCAGTTCTTC. It is translated as CASSAGTIAAYNEQFF.